The next 19 T cell receptor beta chains were all read from a single sample in a study of blood T cell repertoires in COVID-19. Method: immunoSEQ multiplex PCR; TCRdb's copy keeps in-frame clones and lacks some. The sample includes fewer than 200,000 clones, around 80% of them seen just once. Sample: PBMCs or T cells enriched from blood (not recorded which). These receptors were taken from a woman in her sixties or seventies in a cohort exposed to, infected with or recovered from COVID-19 (not recorded which).

The chain carries TRBV18 and TRBJ2-1; the D gene is possibly TRBD2 (5 bases). The V gene's germline CDR1 is KGHSH and CDR2 LQKENI. Trimming removed 3 bases from V and 10 bases from J, with 16 bases in between. The CDR3 is made up of 14 amino acids. The CDR3 DNA follows: TGTGCCAGCTCACCGGATAGTGGAGGAAGGGAGCAGTTCTTC. Protein: CASSPDSGGREQFF.

The chain combines TRBV18 with TRBJ1-5; tentatively, D is TRBD1 (5 bases). CDR1 and CDR2 (germline): KGHSH, LQKENI. V gave up 0 bases and J gave up 5 bases, with 8 bases separating them. The CDR3 loop spans 14 amino acids. The CDR3, as DNA: TGTGCCAGCTCACCACCGGGGGGGGATCAGCCCCAGCATTTT. This gives the protein CASSPPGGDQPQHF.

V usage is TRBV9 and J usage is TRBJ2-1; 7 nucleotides match TRBD2. Losses at the gene ends were 2 bases for V and 13 bases for J; bases not matched to a gene: 9. The CDR3 is made up of 13 amino acids. The V gene's germline CDR1 is SGDLS and CDR2 YYNGEE. The CDR3 loop is CASSVDPSGGQFF. CDR3 nucleotide sequence: TGTGCCAGCAGCGTTGACCCTAGCGGAGGACAGTTCTTC.

This clone has only one observation. The chain has TRBV28 and TRBJ2-3; no clear D gene. Germline CDR1 and CDR2: MDHEN and SYDVKM. The V gene lost 8 bases and the J gene lost 1 base, with 13 bases spanning the gap. This CDR3 has 14 residues. The CDR3 DNA reads as TGTGCCAGCTCCACGAGCAGGCGCACAGATACGCAGTATTTT. Residues: CASSTSRRTDTQYF.

In this sample, this clone turned up a few times. This rearrangement joins TRBV29-1 to TRBJ2-3; TRBD2 matches 12 bases. CDR1 SQVTM and CDR2 ANQGSEA come from the germline V gene. V shed 2 bases and J 5 bases; nucleotides not matched to a gene: 11. The CDR3 sequence is 17 residues long. The CDR3 protein is CSVERLTSGRSGDTQYF. The CDR3 DNA reads TGCAGCGTTGAAAGGTTGACTAGCGGGAGAAGTGGAGATACGCAGTATTTT.

This sequence joins TRBV28 and TRBJ2-3; possibly TRBD2 for D (7 bases). Trimming removed 7 bases at V and 4 bases at J, with 18 bases between. This CDR3 is 15 amino acids long. Germline-derived CDR1 and CDR2 are MDHEN and SYDVKM. CDR3 region: CASTLPGGGPDTQYF. Here the CDR3 DNA reads TGTGCCAGCACTCTACCTGGGGGGGGCCCAGATACGCAGTATTTT.

The V and J genes are TRBV6-5 and TRBJ2-7, with 11 bases aligning to TRBD2. V lost 4 bases, J lost 3 bases, and 5 bases stayed unmatched. Germline values: CDR1 MNHEY, CDR2 SVGAGI. The CDR3 has 15 amino acids. The CDR3 spells CASSFPGLAVYEQYF. CDR3 coding DNA: TGTGCCAGCAGTTTTCCGGGACTAGCGGTCTACGAGCAGTACTTC.

The gene calls are TRBV11-3 and TRBJ2-1; TRBD2 is a possible D gene (5 bases). The ends were cut back, 2 bases at V and 10 bases at J, with 12 bases in the middle. The CDR3 runs to 13 residues. Germline CDR1 is SGHNT and CDR2 is YENEEA. CDR3 amino acids: CASSLSRGKEQFF. In DNA, the CDR3 is TGTGCCAGCAGCTTATCCAGAGGGAAGGAGCAGTTCTTC.

The CDR3 loop reads CASSLSGVTGELFF. CDR3 sequence (DNA): TGTGCCAGCAGCTTATCAGGGGTCACCGGGGAGCTGTTTTTT. This chain uses TRBV7-3 with TRBJ2-2; D is possibly TRBD1 (6 bases). Looked up from germline, CDR1 is SGHTA and CDR2 is FQGTGA. CDR3 length equals 14 residues. Between the trimmed V and J ends, which lost 2 bases and 4 bases, there was a span of 8 bases. The variable domain in full, with the rest retrieved from reference TRBV7-3 and TRBJ2-2, is GAGVSQTPSNKVTEKGKYVELRCDPISGHTALYWYRQSLGQGPEFLIYFQGTGAADDSGLPNDRFFAVRPEGSVSTLKIQRTERGDSAVYLCASSLSGVTGELFFGEGSRLTVL.

The chain employs TRBV27 and TRBJ1-4; D gene unclear. There are 15 residues in the CDR3. V dropped 5 bases and J dropped 6 bases, with 16 bases sitting between them. Germline assignment: CDR1 MNHEY and CDR2 SMNVEV (reference sequence). CDR3 DNA: TGTGCCAGCAGTCCTGGCGGAGCACGGGATGAAAAACTGTTTTTT. As protein: CASSPGGARDEKLFF.

This clone was seen more than once but under ten times. The chain couples TRBV5-1 to TRBJ2-5; tentative D call: TRBD1 (6 bases). Germline CDR1 and CDR2: SGHRS and YFSETQ. The CDR3 sequence is 14 residues long. V lost 4 bases and J 4 bases, leaving 14 bases between the germline ends. CDR3 sequence: CASSLGGVGETQYF. The CDR3 region has the DNA TGCGCCAGCAGCCTAGGGGGAGTAGGAGAGACCCAGTACTTC. The variable domain in full, with the rest retrieved from reference TRBV5-1 and TRBJ2-5, is KAGVTQTPRYLIKTRGQQVTLSCSPISGHRSVSWYQQTPGQGLQFLFEYFSETQRNKGNFPGRFSGRQFSNSRSEMNVSTLELGDSALYLCASSLGGVGETQYFGPGTRLLVL.

The rearrangement uses TRBV19 and TRBJ2-1, with 9 bases identical to TRBD2. This CDR3 comprises 14 residues. V was clipped by 5 bases and J by 7 bases; unmatched bases: 6. Germline lookup yields CDR1 LNHDA and CDR2 SQIVND (reference sequence). In DNA form, the CDR3 reads TGTGCCAGTAGTCCCTACCTAGCGGGAAATGAGCAGTTCTTC. As protein: CASSPYLAGNEQFF.

Turning to this clone: Different DNA sequences within this sample yield the same CDR3. V and J are TRBV12-3 or TRBV12-4 and TRBJ1-5; D is ambiguous. V dropped 2 bases and J dropped 4 bases, with 3 bases sitting between them. The CDR3 is 12 amino acids. The CDR3 spells CASSLYNQPQHF. CDR3 sequence (DNA): TGTGCCAGCAGTTTATATAATCAGCCCCAGCATTTT.

This chain connects TRBV5-1 to TRBJ1-1, with D perhaps matching TRBD1 (6 bases). Germline-derived CDR1 and CDR2 are SGHRS and YFSETQ. The CDR3 has 15 residues. V was pared by 0 bases and J by 5 bases, with 14 bases between. The CDR3 sequence: CASSLDLGAGTEAFF. For the CDR3, the DNA is TGCGCCAGCAGCTTGGATTTGGGGGCTGGAACTGAAGCTTTCTTT. The whole variable domain, remainder taken from reference TRBV5-1 and TRBJ1-1, is KAGVTQTPRYLIKTRGQQVTLSCSPISGHRSVSWYQQTPGQGLQFLFEYFSETQRNKGNFPGRFSGRQFSNSRSEMNVSTLELGDSALYLCASSLDLGAGTEAFFGQGTRLTVV.

This sequence joins TRBV5-4 and TRBJ2-1; no clear D gene. Per the germline V gene, CDR1 is SGHNT and CDR2 is YYREEE (reference sequence). This CDR3 spans 13 amino acids. With 0 bases removed from V and 3 bases from J, the gap between germline ends came to 4 bases. DNA for the CDR3: TGTGCCAGCAGCTTGGACTACTACAATGAGCAGTTCTTC. Translated: CASSLDYYNEQFF.

V and J are TRBV7-2 and TRBJ2-2; possibly TRBD2 for D (6 bases). The CDR3 runs to 13 residues. Trimming shortened V by 4 bases and J by 6 bases, and 9 bases separated the two germline ends. The V gene's germline CDR1 is SGHTA and CDR2 FQGNSA. The CDR3 is CASSSRRAGELFF. In DNA form, the CDR3 reads TGTGCCAGCAGCTCAAGGAGGGCCGGGGAGCTGTTTTTT.

The V call is TRBV28, the J call TRBJ1-1; the match to TRBD1 covers 10 bases. CDR1 MDHEN and CDR2 SYDVKM come from the germline V gene. Trimming at V came to 2 bases and at J to 3 bases, leaving 12 bases not matched to a gene. This CDR3 spans 18 amino acids. This CDR3 reads CASSLIATGGAWYTEAFF. CDR3 DNA: TGTGCCAGCAGTTTAATAGCGACAGGGGGCGCTTGGTACACTGAAGCTTTCTTT.

The genes are TRBV7-9 and TRBJ2-7; 7 nucleotides agree with TRBD2. The CDR3 is 14 amino acids. Germline assignment: CDR1 SEHNR and CDR2 FQNEAQ (reference sequence). V lost 1 base and J lost 3; bases outside the gene matches: 3. The CDR3 reads CASSLVGGDYEQYF. The CDR3 DNA follows: TGTGCCAGCAGCTTAGTGGGAGGGGACTACGAGCAGTACTTC.

This chain connects TRBV9 to TRBJ2-1; D is perhaps TRBD2 (5 bases). V was trimmed by 0 bases and J by 10 bases, leaving 14 bases between them. Germline values: CDR1 SGDLS, CDR2 YYNGEE. The CDR3 covers 14 residues. This chain's CDR3 is CASSVAGWTAEQFF. Here the CDR3 DNA reads TGTGCCAGCAGCGTAGCGGGTTGGACTGCCGAGCAGTTCTTC.